This T cell receptor beta chain was identified during a study of blood T cell repertoires in COVID-19. The CDR3 length is 15 residues. V was pared by 0 bases and J by 2 bases, with 5 bases between. The germline CDR1 and CDR2 sequences are MNHEY and SMNVEV (reference sequence). Assay: immunoSEQ multiplex PCR; the TCRdb copy retains only in-frame clones and omits some. The sample has under 130,000 clones, around nine tenths seen once. The rearrangement joins TRBV27 to TRBJ2-6; no clear D. Sequencing used peripheral blood. This TCR derives from a human donor in a cohort sampled during active COVID-19. The chain's CDR3 is CASSLSSTGANVLTF. CDR3 sequence (DNA): TGTGCCAGCAGTTTATCTAGCACTGGGGCCAACGTCCTGACTTTC.